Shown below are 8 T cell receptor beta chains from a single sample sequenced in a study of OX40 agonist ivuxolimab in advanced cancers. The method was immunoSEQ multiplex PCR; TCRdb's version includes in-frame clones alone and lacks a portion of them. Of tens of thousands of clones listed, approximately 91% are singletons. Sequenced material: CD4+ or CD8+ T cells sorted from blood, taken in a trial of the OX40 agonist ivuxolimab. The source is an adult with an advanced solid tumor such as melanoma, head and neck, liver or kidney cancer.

CDR3: CASSLSGLSNQPQHF. The CDR3 DNA reads TGCGCCAGCAGCCTCTCCGGGCTTAGCAATCAGCCCCAGCATTTT. V and J are TRBV4-3 and TRBJ1-5; D gene uncertain. Trimming removed 4 bases at V and 0 bases at J, with 10 bases between. This CDR3 comprises 15 residues. In germline, CDR1 is LGHNA, CDR2 YSLEER.

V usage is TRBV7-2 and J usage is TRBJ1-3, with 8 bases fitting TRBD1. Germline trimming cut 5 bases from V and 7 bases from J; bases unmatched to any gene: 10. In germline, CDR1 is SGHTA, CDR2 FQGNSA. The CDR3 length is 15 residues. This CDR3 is CASSPDRGPWNTIYF. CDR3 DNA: TGTGCCAGCAGCCCCGACAGGGGACCTTGGAACACCATATATTTT.

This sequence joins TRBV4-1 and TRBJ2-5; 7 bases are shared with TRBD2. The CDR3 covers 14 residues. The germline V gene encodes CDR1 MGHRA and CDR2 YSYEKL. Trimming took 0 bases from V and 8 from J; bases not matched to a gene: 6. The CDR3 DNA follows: TGCGCCAGCAGCCAAGATACTAGCGTGGGAACCCAGTACTTC. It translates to CASSQDTSVGTQYF.

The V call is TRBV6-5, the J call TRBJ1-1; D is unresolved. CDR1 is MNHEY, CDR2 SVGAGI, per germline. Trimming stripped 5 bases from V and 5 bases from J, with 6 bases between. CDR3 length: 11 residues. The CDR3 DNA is TGTGCCAGCAGTCGTGGGACTGAAGCTTTCTTT. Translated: CASSRGTEAFF.

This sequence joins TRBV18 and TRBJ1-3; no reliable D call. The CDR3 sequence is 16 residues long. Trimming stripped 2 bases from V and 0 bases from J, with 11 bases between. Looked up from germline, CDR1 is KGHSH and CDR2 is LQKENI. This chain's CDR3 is CASSPARQNSGNTIYF. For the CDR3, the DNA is TGTGCCAGCTCACCAGCCCGGCAGAACTCTGGAAACACCATATATTTT.

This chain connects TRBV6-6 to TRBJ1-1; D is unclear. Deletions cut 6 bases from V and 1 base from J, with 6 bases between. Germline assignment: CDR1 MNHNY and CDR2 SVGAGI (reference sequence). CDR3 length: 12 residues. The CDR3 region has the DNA TGTGCCAGCAGCCTACAGAACACTGAAGCTTTCTTT. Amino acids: CASSLQNTEAFF.

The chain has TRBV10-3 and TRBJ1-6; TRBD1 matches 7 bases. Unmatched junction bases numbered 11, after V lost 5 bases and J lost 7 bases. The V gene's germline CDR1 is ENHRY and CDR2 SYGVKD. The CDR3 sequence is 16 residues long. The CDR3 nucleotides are TGTGCCATCAGTACTTCGACCGGGACAGAGAATTCACCCCTCCACTTT. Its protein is CAISTSTGTENSPLHF.

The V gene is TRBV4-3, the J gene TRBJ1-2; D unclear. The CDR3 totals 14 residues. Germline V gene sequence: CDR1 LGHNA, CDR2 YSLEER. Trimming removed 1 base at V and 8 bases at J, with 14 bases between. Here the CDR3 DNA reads TGCGCCAGCAGCCAAGTGGGGTTAAGAGTGGGCTACACCTTC. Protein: CASSQVGLRVGYTF.